Listed below are T cell receptor beta chains from one sample, sequenced in a study of T cell responses to AZD1222 COVID-19 vaccine. The repertoire was sequenced with immunoSEQ multiplex PCR; TCRdb's copy has only in-frame clones and lacks some. The table has around 100,000 clones, about 90% seen once. Sample: peripheral blood, taken on day 0 of MenACWY control vaccination. The source is an adult in good health. The CDR3 runs from the conserved cysteine through the conserved F or W. The order of the fields is J gene, V gene, D gene, clone size, CDR3 DNA, CDR3 protein. A D gene is named only where the DNA matches it firmly. Clone size is shown for a subset of rows, as once, few, many or a class of expanded clone.

j_call: TRBJ2-1
v_call: TRBV29-1
d_call: TRBD2
clone_size: -
cdr3_nt: TGCAGCGTTGGCGGGAGGAGCTCCTACAATGAGCAGTTCTTC
cdr3_aa: CSVGGRSSYNEQFF

j_call: TRBJ2-1
v_call: TRBV13
d_call: TRBD2
clone_size: once
cdr3_nt: TGTGCCAGCAGCGCCAGCGGGGGGCCATACAATGAGCAGTTCTTC
cdr3_aa: CASSASGGPYNEQFF

j_call: TRBJ1-2
v_call: TRBV5-1
d_call: TRBD1
clone_size: -
cdr3_nt: TGCGCCAGCAGCACGGGACAGGGTGACTATGGCTACACCTTC
cdr3_aa: CASSTGQGDYGYTF

j_call: TRBJ1-3
v_call: TRBV10-2
d_call: -
clone_size: -
cdr3_nt: TGCGCCAGCAGTGAGAACAGCTCTGGAAACACCATATATTTT
cdr3_aa: CASSENSSGNTIYF

j_call: TRBJ2-3
v_call: TRBV9
d_call: -
clone_size: -
cdr3_nt: TGTGCCAGCAGCGCCCCTGCCCCCCGCACAGATACGCAGTATTTT
cdr3_aa: CASSAPAPRTDTQYF

j_call: TRBJ2-3
v_call: TRBV7-3
d_call: -
clone_size: -
cdr3_nt: TGTGCCAGCGCCCTGACCCCGGGGGCCCTGGGTGATACGCAGTATTTT
cdr3_aa: CASALTPGALGDTQYF

j_call: TRBJ2-3
v_call: TRBV2
d_call: TRBD1
clone_size: -
cdr3_nt: TGTGCCAGCAGTCTTCAACACAGGGGTACGCAGTATTTT
cdr3_aa: CASSLQHRGTQYF

j_call: TRBJ2-1
v_call: TRBV12-3/TRBV12-4
d_call: TRBD2
clone_size: -
cdr3_nt: TGTGCCACCAGAGCGGGGGCCTACAATGAGCAGTTCTTC
cdr3_aa: CATRAGAYNEQFF

j_call: TRBJ1-2
v_call: TRBV28
d_call: -
clone_size: -
cdr3_nt: TGTGCCGCCACGAAGCAGGGGAACTATGGCTACACCTTC
cdr3_aa: CAATKQGNYGYTF

j_call: TRBJ2-3
v_call: TRBV27
d_call: -
clone_size: -
cdr3_nt: TGTGCCAGCAGTTTGGGGATCTCGCGAGGGTCCACAGATACGCAGTATTTT
cdr3_aa: CASSLGISRGSTDTQYF

j_call: TRBJ2-3
v_call: TRBV9
d_call: TRBD2
clone_size: -
cdr3_nt: TGTGCCAGCAGCGTCTTCAGCGGGGGTAGCACAGATACGCAGTATTTT
cdr3_aa: CASSVFSGGSTDTQYF

j_call: TRBJ1-1
v_call: TRBV10-3
d_call: -
clone_size: -
cdr3_nt: TGTGCCATCAGACAGGGATTGAACACTGAAGCTTTCTTT
cdr3_aa: CAIRQGLNTEAFF

j_call: TRBJ1-1
v_call: TRBV5-1
d_call: TRBD1
clone_size: -
cdr3_nt: TGCGCCAGCAGCCCAGGGACAGGGACCAACACTGAAGCTTTCTTT
cdr3_aa: CASSPGTGTNTEAFF

j_call: TRBJ1-1
v_call: TRBV5-5
d_call: -
clone_size: once
cdr3_nt: TGTGCCAGCAGCTCCAGGACAGAGAACACTGAAGCTTTCTTT
cdr3_aa: CASSSRTENTEAFF

j_call: TRBJ1-1
v_call: TRBV7-9
d_call: -
clone_size: -
cdr3_nt: TGTGCCAGCAGCTTAATCACTGAAGCTTTCTTT
cdr3_aa: CASSLITEAFF

j_call: TRBJ1-2
v_call: TRBV7-2
d_call: -
clone_size: -
cdr3_nt: TGTGCCAGCAGCTTGGTCGGCTATGGCTACACCTTC
cdr3_aa: CASSLVGYGYTF

j_call: TRBJ2-2
v_call: TRBV2
d_call: -
clone_size: once
cdr3_nt: TGTGCCAGCAGTGAGAGGGGATTCACCGGGGAGCTGTTTTTT
cdr3_aa: CASSERGFTGELFF

j_call: TRBJ2-1
v_call: TRBV19
d_call: TRBD2
clone_size: -
cdr3_nt: TGTGCCAGTAGTCCTAGCGGGAGAGCCTACAATGAGCAGTTCTTC
cdr3_aa: CASSPSGRAYNEQFF

j_call: TRBJ1-2
v_call: TRBV13
d_call: -
clone_size: -
cdr3_nt: TGTGCCAGCAGCTCGTCCCGAGACAGCCCCTATGGCTACACCTTC
cdr3_aa: CASSSSRDSPYGYTF

j_call: TRBJ2-1
v_call: TRBV5-4
d_call: -
clone_size: few
cdr3_nt: TGTGCCAGCAGCTCTAGGGACCTAGATCGCAATGAGCAGTTCTTC
cdr3_aa: CASSSRDLDRNEQFF

j_call: TRBJ1-2
v_call: TRBV5-1
d_call: -
clone_size: -
cdr3_nt: TGCGCCAGCAGCCCTGACAGCGACTATGGCTACACCTTC
cdr3_aa: CASSPDSDYGYTF

j_call: TRBJ1-3
v_call: TRBV9
d_call: -
clone_size: -
cdr3_nt: TGTGCCAGCGGATTCGGGACGGAGGGCTCTGGAAACACCATATATTTT
cdr3_aa: CASGFGTEGSGNTIYF

j_call: TRBJ2-1
v_call: TRBV2
d_call: -
clone_size: -
cdr3_nt: TGTGCCAGCACGGGACTCCGGAGGAAAAATGAGCAGTTCTTC
cdr3_aa: CASTGLRRKNEQFF

j_call: TRBJ1-3
v_call: TRBV5-8
d_call: TRBD1
clone_size: -
cdr3_nt: TGTGCCAGCAGCCGCACAGGGGTTTACGGAAACACCATATATTTT
cdr3_aa: CASSRTGVYGNTIYF

j_call: TRBJ2-5
v_call: TRBV5-6
d_call: -
clone_size: -
cdr3_nt: TGTGCCAGCAGCTCCTTAGAGACCCAGTACTTC
cdr3_aa: CASSSLETQYF

j_call: TRBJ2-3
v_call: TRBV11-2
d_call: -
clone_size: -
cdr3_nt: TGTGCCAGCAGCTTGTACAGGCCCGGGTGGGATACGCAGTATTTT
cdr3_aa: CASSLYRPGWDTQYF

j_call: TRBJ1-2
v_call: TRBV25-1
d_call: -
clone_size: few
cdr3_nt: TGTGCCAGCAGTGTATCTAGAAACTATGGCTACACCTTC
cdr3_aa: CASSVSRNYGYTF

j_call: TRBJ1-1
v_call: TRBV5-1
d_call: TRBD1
clone_size: -
cdr3_nt: TGCGCCAGCAGCCCAAGGACAGGGGAAAATACTGAAGCTTTCTTT
cdr3_aa: CASSPRTGENTEAFF

j_call: TRBJ2-7
v_call: TRBV7-2
d_call: TRBD2
clone_size: -
cdr3_nt: TGTGCCAGCAGCTTTTCTAGCGGGAGTCGGGTCGAGCAGTACTTC
cdr3_aa: CASSFSSGSRVEQYF

j_call: TRBJ1-1
v_call: TRBV18
d_call: -
clone_size: -
cdr3_nt: TGTGCCAGCTCACAGAGTTCCCGCGACATTGAAGCTTTCTTT
cdr3_aa: CASSQSSRDIEAFF

j_call: TRBJ2-7
v_call: TRBV5-5
d_call: -
clone_size: -
cdr3_nt: TGTGCCAGCAGCCGATGGCAGGGGGGAACGACCTACGAGCAGTACTTC
cdr3_aa: CASSRWQGGTTYEQYF

j_call: TRBJ1-5
v_call: TRBV19
d_call: -
clone_size: -
cdr3_nt: TGTGCCAGTAGTATAACAGGGCCGCAGCCCCAGCATTTT
cdr3_aa: CASSITGPQPQHF

j_call: TRBJ2-3
v_call: TRBV7-6
d_call: TRBD2
clone_size: -
cdr3_nt: TGTGCCAGCAGCTCTCAATACGCGGGAGGGAGTGGTATTAATACGCAGTATTTT
cdr3_aa: CASSSQYAGGSGINTQYF

j_call: TRBJ2-1
v_call: TRBV4-3
d_call: -
clone_size: -
cdr3_nt: TGCGCCAGCAGCCAAGCGTCCACCTCGGGTGAGCAGTTCTTC
cdr3_aa: CASSQASTSGEQFF

j_call: TRBJ2-7
v_call: TRBV5-1
d_call: TRBD1
clone_size: -
cdr3_nt: TGCGCCAGCAGTACCGGGACAGTAGGCGAGCAGTACTTC
cdr3_aa: CASSTGTVGEQYF

j_call: TRBJ1-2
v_call: TRBV28
d_call: -
clone_size: -
cdr3_nt: TGCGGGGCAGGGGCCCCCTCTAACTATGGCTACACCTTC
cdr3_aa: CGAGAPSNYGYTF

j_call: TRBJ2-7
v_call: TRBV11-2
d_call: -
clone_size: -
cdr3_nt: TGTGCCAGCAGCACCGACAGAAGCTCCTACGAGCAGTACTTC
cdr3_aa: CASSTDRSSYEQYF

j_call: TRBJ1-5
v_call: TRBV5-5
d_call: -
clone_size: -
cdr3_nt: TGTGCCAGCAGCTTGAGAGTTAGCAATCAGCCCCAGCATTTT
cdr3_aa: CASSLRVSNQPQHF

j_call: TRBJ1-2
v_call: TRBV5-4
d_call: -
clone_size: -
cdr3_nt: TGTGCCAGCAGCTTGTTCCCAGGGGAGAGCTATGGCTACACCTTC
cdr3_aa: CASSLFPGESYGYTF

j_call: TRBJ2-5
v_call: TRBV7-2
d_call: -
clone_size: few
cdr3_nt: TGTGCCAGCAGCTTATCGGCAGGGGCGGAAGAGACCCAGTACTTC
cdr3_aa: CASSLSAGAEETQYF

j_call: TRBJ1-3
v_call: TRBV7-9
d_call: -
clone_size: -
cdr3_nt: TGTGCCAGCAGCCTCGGTGTCTCTGGAAACACCATATATTTT
cdr3_aa: CASSLGVSGNTIYF

j_call: TRBJ1-2
v_call: TRBV29-1
d_call: TRBD1
clone_size: -
cdr3_nt: TGCAGCGTTGAAATTGGGACAGGCTATGGCTACACCTTC
cdr3_aa: CSVEIGTGYGYTF

j_call: TRBJ2-1
v_call: TRBV4-1
d_call: TRBD2
clone_size: -
cdr3_nt: TGCGCCAGCAGCCACCGACTAGCGGGACGGGCTGTTGAGCAGTTCTTC
cdr3_aa: CASSHRLAGRAVEQFF

j_call: TRBJ1-4
v_call: TRBV7-9
d_call: -
clone_size: few
cdr3_nt: TGTGCCAGCAGCTTAACAACAGGGATTGAAAAACTGTTTTTT
cdr3_aa: CASSLTTGIEKLFF

j_call: TRBJ1-1
v_call: TRBV6-2/TRBV6-3
d_call: -
clone_size: -
cdr3_nt: TGTGCCAGCAGTTACTGGGGGTCAGCGGGCACTGAAGCTTTCTTT
cdr3_aa: CASSYWGSAGTEAFF

j_call: TRBJ2-5
v_call: TRBV7-2
d_call: -
clone_size: -
cdr3_nt: TGTGCCAGCAGCTTACTTTGGGCGGGCCAAGAGACCCAGTACTTC
cdr3_aa: CASSLLWAGQETQYF

j_call: TRBJ1-1
v_call: TRBV12-3/TRBV12-4
d_call: -
clone_size: once
cdr3_nt: TGTGCCAGCAGTTTAGGTCTAATGGGGGCTTTCTTT
cdr3_aa: CASSLGLMGAFF

j_call: TRBJ1-1
v_call: TRBV24-1
d_call: -
clone_size: -
cdr3_nt: TGTGCCACCAGTGATTTTCGCTCGCCCACTGAAGCTTTCTTT
cdr3_aa: CATSDFRSPTEAFF

j_call: TRBJ1-4
v_call: TRBV4-1
d_call: -
clone_size: -
cdr3_nt: TGCGCCAGCAGCCAGAGCGGGGCGGGTAATGAAAAACTGTTTTTT
cdr3_aa: CASSQSGAGNEKLFF

j_call: TRBJ2-3
v_call: TRBV10-3
d_call: TRBD2
clone_size: -
cdr3_nt: TGTGCCATCAGTGAGTCGACTAGCGGGTTCGCAGATACGCAGTATTTT
cdr3_aa: CAISESTSGFADTQYF

j_call: TRBJ1-1
v_call: TRBV28
d_call: -
clone_size: -
cdr3_nt: TGTGCCAGCAATAGCCCGATGAACACTGAAGCTTTCTTT
cdr3_aa: CASNSPMNTEAFF

j_call: TRBJ2-1
v_call: TRBV29-1
d_call: TRBD1
clone_size: -
cdr3_nt: TGCAGCGTTGGGACAGGGGGCAGAGAGCAGTTCTTC
cdr3_aa: CSVGTGGREQFF

j_call: TRBJ2-2
v_call: TRBV18
d_call: -
clone_size: -
cdr3_nt: TGTGCCAGCTCACCGCAACCGGGACACTCGAACACCGGGGAGCTGTTTTTT
cdr3_aa: CASSPQPGHSNTGELFF

j_call: TRBJ1-3
v_call: TRBV7-6
d_call: -
clone_size: -
cdr3_nt: TGTGCCAGCAGCTTCACAGGGATGGGAAACACCATATATTTT
cdr3_aa: CASSFTGMGNTIYF

j_call: TRBJ2-1
v_call: TRBV29-1
d_call: TRBD2
clone_size: -
cdr3_nt: TGCAGCGTTGGGCCCCCTCCGGGAGGCTACAATGAGCAGTTCTTC
cdr3_aa: CSVGPPPGGYNEQFF

j_call: TRBJ1-1
v_call: TRBV7-9
d_call: -
clone_size: -
cdr3_nt: TGTGCCAGCAGCAGGTCGCAGAATTTGCCAGGGACCACTGAAGCTTTCTTT
cdr3_aa: CASSRSQNLPGTTEAFF

j_call: TRBJ1-5
v_call: TRBV10-3
d_call: -
clone_size: -
cdr3_nt: TGTGCCACCGCGACAGGTGATCAGCCCCAGCATTTT
cdr3_aa: CATATGDQPQHF

j_call: TRBJ1-5
v_call: TRBV6-2/TRBV6-3
d_call: -
clone_size: -
cdr3_nt: TGTGCCAGCAGCCCTGACAGGAATCAGCCCCAGCATTTT
cdr3_aa: CASSPDRNQPQHF

j_call: TRBJ2-2
v_call: TRBV13
d_call: -
clone_size: -
cdr3_nt: TGTGCCAGCGGCGTAGAGGCCGGGGAGCTGTTTTTT
cdr3_aa: CASGVEAGELFF